The T cell receptor beta chain under discussion was sequenced for a study of graft-versus-host responses after intestinal transplantation. Study-level information: After anti-thymocyte globulin induction, recipients took tacrolimus and steroids for approximately three years.

Germline assignment: CDR1 SGHAT and CDR2 FQNNGV. The CDR3 spans 14 residues. Sequenced by immunoSEQ multiplex PCR; TCRdb stores in-frame clones only, minus some. The data show 98,000 or so clones, with about 90% seen just once and roughly 0.9% held by the top ten. General study results and limits: The study associated peak circulating GvH clone levels with early post-transplant HvG declines.

On this clone itself: Its antigen is as yet unknown.

The sequence was obtained from a human donor who received an intestinal transplant. The sequenced sample was unstimulated CD4+ T cells sorted from spleen or lymph node cells, obtained before intestinal transplant. V gene TRBV11-2 combines with J gene TRBJ2-5; either TRBD1 or TRBD2 may fit D (6 bases each). The J call may be incorrect, as the DNA end agrees better with TRBJ2-7. CDR3 bases: TGTGCCAGCAGCTTAAACGGAGGGGGGTACGAGCAGTACTTC. This sequence encodes CASSLNGGGYEQYF.